This record concerns one T cell receptor (beta chain) sequence. Time point indicated: baseline pretreatment blood. The treatment: 15 Gy SBRT to primary tumor, nephrectomy 4 weeks later. Trimming removed 2 bases from V and 6 bases from J, with 14 bases in between. CDR1 is SEHNR and CDR2 is FQNEAQ in the germline V gene (reference sequence). The CDR3 extends over 14 amino acids. This specimen belongs to a study of radiation and T cells in renal cell carcinoma. Whole-study context: Nephrectomy followed 15 Gy stereotactic body radiation by 4 weeks.

The repertoire was sequenced with immunoSEQ multiplex PCR; TCRdb's copy has only in-frame clones and lacks some. The sample shows 70,000 to 95,000 clones, approximately 80% of them seen only once. Material: blood, obtained from a patient whose treatment included radiotherapy and nephrectomy. The chain couples TRBV7-9 to TRBJ2-7; the D gene is possibly TRBD1 (5 bases). The sequence was collected from a man aged 55 to 70 with renal cell carcinoma. CDR3 in amino acids: CASSLLGDRREQYF. CDR3 coding DNA: TGTGCCAGCAGCTTACTAGGGGATCGGCGCGAGCAGTACTTC.